One and the same sample provided the 2 T cell receptor beta chains below, sequenced in a study of tissue T cells after allogeneic stem cell transplantation. Stated time point: mouse harvest day 14 after allogeneic transplant. Each mouse received 10^7 T-cell-depleted marrow cells plus 10^6 splenic CD5+ T cells by tail vein. Libraries were prepared by immunoSEQ multiplex PCR; TCRdb keeps only in-frame clonotypes and omits some of them. The table shows just over 4,000 clones, with about half occurring only once. Sequenced material: lymph node tissue. The receptors stem from a female BALB/c mouse given C57BL/6 T cells with graft-versus-host disease after an allogeneic hematopoietic cell transplant.

The sample holds a few counts of this clone. All gene names here are mouse names. The read halts 1 residue ahead of the CDR3 end, with the missing end drawn from the germline J gene. The gene calls are TRBV13-3 and TRBJ2-7; D remains ambiguous. CDR3 length: 14 amino acids. Germline V gene lookup returns CDR1 NNHDY and CDR2 SYVADS. The V end lost 1 base, the J end lost 0 bases, and 8 bases lay between the germline ends. The CDR3 loop reads CASSDTRSSYEQYF. The sequenced part of the CDR3 DNA is TGTGCCAGCAGTGATACCAGGAGCTCCTATGAACAGTAC.

This clone was counted once. The germline and genes are mouse ones. Incomplete CDR3 DNA: TGTGCCTGGAGTCCACAGGCCAACTCCGACTACACC. Protein sequence: CAWSPQANSDYT. The full CDR3 protein is CAWSPQANSDYTF. The chain is built from TRBV31 and TRBJ1-2; D might be TRBD1 (5 bases). The CDR3 goes on 1 residue after the read ends, and that part is filled in from the germline J gene. Germline V gives CDR1 GKSSPN, CDR2 SITVG. This CDR3 comprises 13 residues. Between the trimmed V and J ends, which lost 1 base and 2 bases, there was a span of 8 bases.